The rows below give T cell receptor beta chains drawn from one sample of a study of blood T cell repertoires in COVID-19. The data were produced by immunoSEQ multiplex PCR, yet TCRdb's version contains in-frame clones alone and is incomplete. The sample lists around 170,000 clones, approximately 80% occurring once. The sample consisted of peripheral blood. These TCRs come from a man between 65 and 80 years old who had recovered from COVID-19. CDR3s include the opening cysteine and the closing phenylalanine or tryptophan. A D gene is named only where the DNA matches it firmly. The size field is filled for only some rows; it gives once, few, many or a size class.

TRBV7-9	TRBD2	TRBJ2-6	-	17	TGTGCCAGCAGCAGATCTAGCGGAAGCTCTGGGGCCAACGTCCTGACTTTC	CASSRSSGSSGANVLTF
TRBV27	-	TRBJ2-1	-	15	TGTGCCAGCAGTTTATCTGGGCAGGGTTCAGGAAAGCAGTTCTTC	CASSLSGQGSGKQFF
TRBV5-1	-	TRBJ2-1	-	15	TGCGCCAGCAGCTTGGGTCCCGGAGACTACAATGAGCAGTTCTTC	CASSLGPGDYNEQFF
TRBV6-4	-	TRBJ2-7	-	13	TGTGCCAGCAGTGCGGAACTAGGATACGAGCAGTACTTC	CASSAELGYEQYF
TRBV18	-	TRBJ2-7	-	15	TGTGCCAGCTCACCCAACGGGGAGGTCTCCTACGAGCAGTACTTC	CASSPNGEVSYEQYF
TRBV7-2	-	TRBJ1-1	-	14	TGTGCCAGCAGCCAGACCTCGCCGACAGAAGAAGCTTTCTTT	CASSQTSPTEEAFF
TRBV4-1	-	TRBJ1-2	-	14	TGCGCCAGCAGCCAAGAGAGGGCCGGCTACGGCTACACCTTC	CASSQERAGYGYTF
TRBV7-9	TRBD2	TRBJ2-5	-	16	TGTGCCAGCAGTCCGCCGGGACTAGCGGCTATAGGGACCCAGTACTTC	CASSPPGLAAIGTQYF
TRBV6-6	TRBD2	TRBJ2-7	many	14	TGTGCCAGCAGTAAGACTAGCGGGAGCTACGAGCAGTACTTC	CASSKTSGSYEQYF
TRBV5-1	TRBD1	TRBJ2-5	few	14	TGCGCCAGCAGCTTTTCAGGGGGCGACGGGACCCAGTACTTC	CASSFSGGDGTQYF
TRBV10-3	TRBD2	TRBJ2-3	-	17	TGTGCCATCAGTGAGCCGGCTAGCGGGAGGAGCACAGATACGCAGTATTTT	CAISEPASGRSTDTQYF
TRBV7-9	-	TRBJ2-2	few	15	TGTGCCAGCAGCTCGCAGGGGGGTAGGACCGGGGAGCTGTTTTTT	CASSSQGGRTGELFF
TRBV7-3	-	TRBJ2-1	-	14	TGTGCCAGCAGCCCTACGACTAACTCTGATGAGCAGTTCTTC	CASSPTTNSDEQFF
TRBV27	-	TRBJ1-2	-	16	TGTGCCAGCAGTCCATACCCTAGGGGCCTCGGCGGTGGCTACACCTTC	CASSPYPRGLGGGYTF
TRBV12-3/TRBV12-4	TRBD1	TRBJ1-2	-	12	TGTGCCAGCACTCCAGGGGGCCTTGGCTACACCTTC	CASTPGGLGYTF
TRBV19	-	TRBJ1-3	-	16	TGTGCCAGTAGTTTCGGGCAGGGGATCTCTGGAAACACCATATATTTT	CASSFGQGISGNTIYF
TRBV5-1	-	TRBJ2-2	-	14	TGCGCCAGCAGCTCCTATAGTGCTACCGGGGAGCTGTTTTTT	CASSSYSATGELFF
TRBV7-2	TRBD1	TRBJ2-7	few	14	TGTGCCAGCAGCTTAGACAGGGGGCACTACGAGCAGTACTTC	CASSLDRGHYEQYF
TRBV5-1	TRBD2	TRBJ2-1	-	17	TGCGCCAGCAGCTTGGGGTCCGGACTAGCGGGAGCCAATGAGCAGTTCTTC	CASSLGSGLAGANEQFF
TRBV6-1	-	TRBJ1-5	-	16	TGTGCCAGCAGTGGAGGGCCTAACTATAGCAATCAGCCCCAGCATTTT	CASSGGPNYSNQPQHF
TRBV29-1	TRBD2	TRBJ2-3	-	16	TGCAGCGTACTCCCTGGCGGCGGGAGAGGCACAGATACGCAGTATTTT	CSVLPGGGRGTDTQYF
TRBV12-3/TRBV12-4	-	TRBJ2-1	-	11	TGTGCCAGCAGCCGCGGATATGAGCAGTTCTTC	CASSRGYEQFF
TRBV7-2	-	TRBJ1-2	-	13	TGTGCCAGCAGCTTAGGCCGGACAGATGGCTACACCTTC	CASSLGRTDGYTF
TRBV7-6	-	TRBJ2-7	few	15	TGTGCCAGCAGCCGATCCGCCGGGTTAAACTACGAGCAGTACTTC	CASSRSAGLNYEQYF
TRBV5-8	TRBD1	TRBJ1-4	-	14	TGTGCCAGCAGCCCCGGGACAGCAAATGAAAAACTGTTTTTT	CASSPGTANEKLFF
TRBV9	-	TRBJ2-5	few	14	TGTGCCAGCAGCGTAGATAACAGGCAAGAGACCCAGTACTTC	CASSVDNRQETQYF
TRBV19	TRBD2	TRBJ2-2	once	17	TGTGCCAGTAGCCAGGGACTAGCGGGAGAGTACACCGGGGAGCTGTTTTTT	CASSQGLAGEYTGELFF
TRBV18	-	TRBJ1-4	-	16	TGTGCCAGCTCACCACAGACCAGGGCGTTTAATGAAAAACTGTTTTTT	CASSPQTRAFNEKLFF
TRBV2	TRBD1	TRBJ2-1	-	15	TGTGCCAGCAGATTCGACAGGGCGACCTACAATGAGCAGTTCTTC	CASRFDRATYNEQFF
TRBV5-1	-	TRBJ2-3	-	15	TGCGCCAGCAGCCGGGACTCAACTAGCACAGATACGCAGTATTTT	CASSRDSTSTDTQYF
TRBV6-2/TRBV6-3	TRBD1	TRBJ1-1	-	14	TGTGCCAGCAGCCCCCTCGGACAGGGGATGGAAGCTTTCTTT	CASSPLGQGMEAFF
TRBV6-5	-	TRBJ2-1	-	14	TGTGCCAGCAGCCAAGATCCTAGGGGATTCGAGCAGTTCTTC	CASSQDPRGFEQFF
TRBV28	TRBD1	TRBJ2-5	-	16	TGTGCCAGCAGTTCCCCCAGGGACAGGGTCCAAGAGACCCAGTACTTC	CASSSPRDRVQETQYF
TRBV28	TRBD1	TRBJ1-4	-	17	TGTGCCAGCAGTTCGACAGGGGAGGGCTTAACTAATGAAAAACTGTTTTTT	CASSSTGEGLTNEKLFF
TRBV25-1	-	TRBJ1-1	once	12	TGTGCCAGCACCAACTTGAACACTGAAGCTTTCTTT	CASTNLNTEAFF
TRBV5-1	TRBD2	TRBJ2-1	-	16	TGCGCCAGCAGCCCCATGGAGGTAGCGGGAGGCGGTGAGCAGTTCTTC	CASSPMEVAGGGEQFF
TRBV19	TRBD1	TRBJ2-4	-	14	TGTGCCAGTAGTATTGGGACAGACACCGCCGTTCAGTACTTC	CASSIGTDTAVQYF
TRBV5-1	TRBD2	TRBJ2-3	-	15	TGCGCCAGCAGCCCGTCAGCGGGGGTCACAGATACGCAGTATTTT	CASSPSAGVTDTQYF
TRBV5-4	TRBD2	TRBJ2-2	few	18	TGTGCCAGCAGCTCGGGCAACCCGGGACTAGGGAACACCGGGGAGCTGTTTTTT	CASSSGNPGLGNTGELFF
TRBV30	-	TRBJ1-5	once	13	TGTGCCTGGAGCGGGGGTTCTAGTCAGCCCCAGCATTTT	CAWSGGSSQPQHF
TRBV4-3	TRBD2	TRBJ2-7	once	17	TGCGCCAGCAGCCAGGCCATGCGTGGTAGCGGGAGTGGAAAGCAGTACTTC	CASSQAMRGSGSGKQYF
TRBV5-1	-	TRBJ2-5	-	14	TGCGCCAGCAGCTTGGTTGCAGGTACGGAGACCCAGTACTTC	CASSLVAGTETQYF
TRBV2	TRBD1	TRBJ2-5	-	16	TGTGCCAGCAGTCCTCAGTTGGTAGGGGGCATGGAGACCCAGTACTTC	CASSPQLVGGMETQYF
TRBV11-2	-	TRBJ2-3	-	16	TGTGCCAGCAGCTTAGAACAGGGTAGGGGCACAGATACGCAGTATTTT	CASSLEQGRGTDTQYF
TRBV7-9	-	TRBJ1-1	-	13	TGTGCCAGCAGCCCCTATTCAAACACTGAAGCTTTCTTT	CASSPYSNTEAFF
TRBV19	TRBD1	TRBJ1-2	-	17	TGTGCCAGTAGTGTCTCTCCGGGACAGGGTTCAAGGAGTGGCTACACCTTC	CASSVSPGQGSRSGYTF
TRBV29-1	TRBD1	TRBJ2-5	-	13	TGCAGCGCTGCACAGGGGGTCGGGGAGACCCAGTACTTC	CSAAQGVGETQYF